The 15 T cell receptor beta chains in this list originate from one sample, sequenced in a study of control samples from healthy donors and cancer patients. Data came from immunoSEQ multiplex PCR; TCRdb stores just in-frame clones and leaves some out. This table holds around 23,000 clones, approximately 85% found once. The source material was PBMCs. All receptors come from a man aged 60 to 75 with head and neck cancer.

The chain is built from TRBV11-2 and TRBJ1-1; D might be TRBD1 (6 bases). The CDR3 is made up of 13 amino acids. V lost 4 bases and J 1 base, leaving 7 bases between the germline ends. Looked up from germline, CDR1 is SGHAT and CDR2 is FQNNGV. CDR3 sequence (DNA): TGTGCCAGCAGCTCGACAGGGAACACTGAAGCTTTCTTT. It encodes CASSSTGNTEAFF.

This clone was detected only once. V usage is TRBV14 and J usage is TRBJ1-2, with TRBD1 matching 7 bases. The germline V gene has CDR1 SGHDN and CDR2 FVKESK. The CDR3 sequence is 17 residues long. V was pared by 1 base and J by 2 bases, with 10 bases of the junction left unmatched. The CDR3 protein is CASSQGEGTERNYGYTF. DNA for the CDR3: TGTGCCAGCAGCCAAGGGGAGGGGACAGAGAGAAACTATGGCTACACCTTC.

This clone was picked up a small number of times. J is TRBJ2-5 and V is TRBV2, with D unresolved. Germline V gene data show CDR1 as SNHLY and CDR2 as FYNNEI. V was shortened by 3 bases and J by 1 base, with 9 bases between the two germline ends. The CDR3 has 14 residues. This CDR3 reads CASSELQIQETQYF. In DNA form, the CDR3 reads TGTGCCAGCAGTGAGCTGCAGATCCAAGAGACCCAGTACTTC.

The chain recombines TRBV5-1 with TRBJ1-1, with D possibly TRBD1 on 5 matching bases. Germline values: CDR1 SGHRS, CDR2 YFSETQ. This CDR3 has 14 residues. Trimming shortened V by 0 bases and J by 3 bases, and 9 bases separated the two germline ends. The CDR3 region is CASSLAQGYTEAFF. CDR3 nucleotide sequence: TGCGCCAGCAGCTTGGCCCAGGGCTACACTGAAGCTTTCTTT.

V usage is TRBV7-9 and J usage is TRBJ2-1; D is ambiguous. Germline CDR1 and CDR2: SEHNR and FQNEAQ (reference sequence). Trimming shortened V by 1 base and J by 0 bases, and 1 base separated the two germline ends. The CDR3 loop spans 13 amino acids. The CDR3 loop is CASSLGSYNEQFF. For the CDR3, the DNA is TGTGCCAGCAGCTTAGGCTCCTACAATGAGCAGTTCTTC.

The gene calls are TRBV19 and TRBJ2-2, with D possibly matching TRBD2 (6 bases). V was clipped by 3 bases and J by 2 bases, with 16 bases between them. The CDR3 contains 17 residues. Germline CDR1 reads LNHDA; CDR2 reads SQIVND (reference sequence). The CDR3 region is CASSIPRDFLNTGELFF. The CDR3 DNA sequence: TGTGCCAGTAGTATCCCCCGGGACTTTTTAAACACCGGGGAGCTGTTTTTT. The whole variable domain, remainder taken from reference TRBV19 and TRBJ2-2, is DGGITQSPKYLFRKEGQNVTLSCEQNLNHDAMYWYRQDPGQGLRLIYYSQIVNDFQKGDIAEGYSVSREKKESFPLTVTSAQKNPTAFYLCASSIPRDFLNTGELFFGEGSRLTVL.

This chain links TRBV6-5 with TRBJ1-1; D uncertain. The length of the CDR3 is 15 residues. Trimming pared 6 bases from V and 1 base from J, leaving 15 bases between. In germline, CDR1 is MNHEY, CDR2 SVGAGI. The CDR3: CASSSYLGSNTEAFF. CDR3 in DNA: TGTGCCAGCAGCTCTTATTTGGGGTCGAACACTGAAGCTTTCTTT.

The V gene is TRBV20-1, the J gene TRBJ2-1; D is ambiguous. The CDR3 spans 11 residues. V was clipped by 7 bases and J by 9 bases, with 13 bases between them. Germline lookup yields CDR1 DFQATT and CDR2 SNEGSKA (reference sequence). CDR3: CSGSGEVEQFF. DNA of the CDR3: TGCAGTGGGTCGGGCGAGGTTGAGCAGTTCTTC.

The chain has TRBV6-5 and TRBJ2-2, with TRBD1 identical over 7 bases. V gave up 5 bases and J gave up 4 bases; unmatched junction bases: 7. Looked up from germline, CDR1 is MNHEY and CDR2 is SVGAGI. The CDR3 is 15 residues long. Here the CDR3 reads CASSQIQGRTGELFF. CDR3 DNA: TGTGCCAGCAGTCAAATACAGGGGCGCACCGGGGAGCTGTTTTTT.

As to this clone: One end of the junction fails to match germline, which may point to a read error. This sequence joins TRBV19 and TRBJ1-2; D gene ambiguous. The CDR3 loop spans 13 amino acids. Germline CDR1 and CDR2: LNHDA and SQIVND (reference sequence). The DNA of the CDR3 is TGTGCCAGTAGTATAGCGACTGATTATGGCTACGCCTTC. Translation: CASSIATDYGYAF.

This chain connects TRBV21-1 to TRBJ1-3; the D segment call TRBD1 is taken from the table without a DNA check. TRBV21-1 is assigned pseudogene status. This CDR3 contains 16 residues. CDR3 DNA: TGTGCCAGCAGCAATGGCCAGGCCAACTCTGGAAACACCATATATTTT. This sequence encodes CASSNGQANSGNTIYF.

The chain joins TRBV9 to TRBJ1-6; 7 bases match TRBD1. The V and J ends lost 2 bases and 10 bases, in that order; junction bases with no gene match: 6. This CDR3 has 14 amino acids. Germline CDR1 is SGDLS and CDR2 is YYNGEE. CDR3 protein: CASSVTGNESPLHF. The CDR3 coding sequence is TGTGCCAGCAGCGTGACAGGGAATGAATCACCCCTCCACTTT.

V and J are TRBV2 and TRBJ1-2; 11 nucleotides agree with TRBD1. Germline CDR1 and CDR2: SNHLY and FYNNEI. The CDR3 sequence is 15 residues long. V lost 2 bases and J lost 4; bases outside the gene matches: 3. The chain's CDR3 is CASSESGTGGYGYTF. The DNA of the CDR3 is TGTGCCAGCAGTGAAAGTGGGACAGGGGGCTATGGCTACACCTTC.

This clone was found once. CDR3 region: CASSPSGRGSTDTQYF. CDR3 coding DNA: TGTGCCAGCAGCCCTAGCGGGAGGGGGAGCACAGATACGCAGTATTTT. The chain links TRBV11-2 to TRBJ2-3, with 12 nucleotides matching TRBD2. Germline CDR1 and CDR2: SGHAT and FQNNGV. Trimming at V came to 5 bases and at J to 0 bases, leaving 3 bases not matched to a gene. This CDR3 is 16 amino acids long.

The CDR3 sequence is CAITSDLNTGELFF. DNA for the CDR3: TGTGCCATCACCTCCGACTTGAACACCGGGGAGCTGTTTTTT. The chain has TRBV10-3 and TRBJ2-2; D remains ambiguous. CDR3 length: 14 residues. Trimming shortened V by 7 bases and J by 1 base, and 10 bases separated the two germline ends. CDR1 is ENHRY and CDR2 is SYGVKD in the germline V gene.